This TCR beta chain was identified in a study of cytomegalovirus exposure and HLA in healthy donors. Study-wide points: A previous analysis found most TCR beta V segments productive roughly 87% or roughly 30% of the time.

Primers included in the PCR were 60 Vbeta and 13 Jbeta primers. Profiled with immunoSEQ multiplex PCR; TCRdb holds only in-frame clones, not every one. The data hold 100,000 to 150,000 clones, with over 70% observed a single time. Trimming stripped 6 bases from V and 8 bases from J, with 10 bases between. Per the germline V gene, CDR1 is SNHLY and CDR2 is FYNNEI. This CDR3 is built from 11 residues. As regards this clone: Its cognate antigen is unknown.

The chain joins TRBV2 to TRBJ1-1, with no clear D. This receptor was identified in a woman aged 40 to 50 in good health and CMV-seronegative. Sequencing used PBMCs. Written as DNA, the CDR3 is TGTGCCAGCAGCCTCATCCGGGAAGCTTTCTTT. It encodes CASSLIREAFF.